This paragraph covers one TCR beta chain sequence. What it binds is unknown. Deletions cut 7 bases from V and 6 bases from J, with 17 bases between. This CDR3 contains 14 residues. Germline CDR1 is SGHTA and CDR2 is FQGNSA. These data belong to a study of cytomegalovirus exposure and HLA in healthy donors. Overall study findings and caveats: Upon later analysis, TCR association rates were observed to vary by HLA locus, being highest for DRB1 and lowest for HLA-C. Evidence from a later analysis indicated that most CMV-associated TCR beta chains looked HLA-restricted.

Donors consisted of healthy bone marrow donors. The PCR ran on 60 Vbeta and 13 Jbeta primers. TCRdb's copy holds only in-frame clones and misses some; the assay was immunoSEQ multiplex PCR. The sample consists of roughly 220,000 clones, around 64% of them appearing once. The chain has TRBV7-2 and TRBJ2-3; D perhaps matches TRBD2 (5 bases). Sequencing was done on a sample of PBMCs. The TCR comes from a man aged 40-50 years in good health and CMV-seropositive. CDR3 loop: CASKKDFVIDTQYF. The CDR3 DNA reads as TGTGCCAGCAAAAAGGACTTTGTGATTGATACGCAGTATTTT.